These T cell receptor beta chains were read from a single sample in a study of CD8 T cells in ankylosing spondylitis. Using its own MiXCR run on the 5' RACE reads, TCRdb lists one record per CDR3 protein. In the table there are roughly 120,000 distinct CDR3 sequences, 7% of which are singletons. Sequencing was done on a sample of blood, either unsorted or a sorted T cell fraction (not recorded which). Source of these receptors: a male donor with ankylosing spondylitis or in good health (not recorded which). CDR3s include the opening cysteine and the closing phenylalanine or tryptophan. D genes are given only for firm matches. Some rows have no size entry. The others give once, few or many, or a class for an expanded clone.

V	D	size	J	DNA	CDR3
TRBV7-9	-	many	TRBJ2-1	TGTGCCAGCAGCTTAGGCGGCGGGGGCGGGAACGATGAGCAGTTCTTC	CASSLGGGGGNDEQFF
TRBV20-1	TRBD1	-	TRBJ1-2	TGCAGTGCTAGAGATTTTGGGGGGGACAGGGCCAACTATGGCTACACCTTC	CSARDFGGDRANYGYTF
TRBV6-2/TRBV6-3	-	many	TRBJ2-1	TGTGCCAGCAGTCACGACCAGAGCTCCTACAATGAGCAGTTCTTC	CASSHDQSSYNEQFF
TRBV14	TRBD1	many	TRBJ2-1	TGTGCCAGCAGCCAAGCTAGACAGGGCGGGCAGTTCTTC	CASSQARQGGQFF
TRBV7-9	-	many	TRBJ2-1	TGTGCCAGCAGCTTAAACCAGGTCTCCTACAATGAGCAGTTCTTC	CASSLNQVSYNEQFF
TRBV5-1	-	many	TRBJ2-2	TGCGCCAGCAGCTTGGTAGTGACATCGAACACCGGGGAGCTGTTTTTT	CASSLVVTSNTGELFF
TRBV9	TRBD2	many	TRBJ2-7	TGTGCCAGCAGCGTGGGGACTAGCGTTGGCGAGCAGTACTTC	CASSVGTSVGEQYF
TRBV5-1	TRBD2	many	TRBJ2-1	TGCGCCAGCAGCCCTAAAGGAGGACTAGCGGGAGGGCCTAATGAGCAGTTCTTC	CASSPKGGLAGGPNEQFF
TRBV5-1	-	few	TRBJ2-2	TGCGCCAGCAGCTTGAGTCCTAGCGCCCCCGGGGAGCTGTTTTTT	CASSLSPSAPGELFF
TRBV27	-	many	TRBJ2-3	TGTGCCAGCACCCTGGGGCGCCCCACAGATACGCAGTATTTT	CASTLGRPTDTQYF
TRBV7-3	TRBD1	many	TRBJ1-5	TGTGCCAGCAGTTCAGGGGCAGGGGGGATTCAGCCCCAGCATTTT	CASSSGAGGIQPQHF